Detailed here is one T cell receptor (beta chain). As yet, its antigen is unknown. These data are taken from a study of cytomegalovirus exposure and HLA in healthy donors. Study-wide background: Some 200 million T cells yielded roughly 100 million unique TCR beta sequences, as an earlier analysis found. In terms of ancestry, the Caucasian-associated cluster contained about 81% of the roughly 360 genotyped donors.

The CDR3 loop spans 15 amino acids. V trimming: 3 bases; J trimming: 7 bases; junction bases outside the gene matches: 7. From germline, CDR1 is WNHNN and CDR2 SYGVQD (reference sequence). PCR primers comprised 60 Vbeta and 13 Jbeta primers. Sequenced by immunoSEQ multiplex PCR; TCRdb stores in-frame clones only, minus some. This sample has 50,000 to 65,000 clones, with roughly 77% found just once. Study conclusions and caveats: The study labeled approximately 150 TCR beta chains cytomegalovirus-associated.

Source material: PBMCs. This chain joins TRBV10-1 and TRBJ2-1; 9 bases align to TRBD1. The sequence was collected from a woman under 40 in good health and CMV-seronegative. CDR3 in amino acids: CASSDPGQGSNEQFF. CDR3 DNA: TGCGCCAGCAGTGATCCGGGACAGGGTAGTAATGAGCAGTTCTTC.